These 3 T cell receptor beta chains came from one sample sequenced in a study of blood T cells in healthy people across ages (dated by TCRdb to about 2015). Library creation used 5' RACE. TCRdb shows the sequencer as Illumina HiSeq 2500. A second PCR of roughly 7 to 12 cycles was performed with a sample-barcoded 5' primer and a J-beta primer mix. In TCRdb, the public reads were trimmed at Q25 with fastp and aligned with MiXCR, with productive beta chains retained. Identical CDR3 protein sequences are pooled into one entry, listed with their most common genes and DNA. The sample table contains hundreds of thousands of distinct CDR3 sequences; only one count was recorded for about 61% of them. The ten largest clones take up about a quarter of the sample. Sequenced material: blood. The receptors were gathered from a man aged 35 to 55 in good health.

The chain joins TRBV6-6 to TRBJ2-1, with D tentatively TRBD1 (6 bases). Looked up from germline, CDR1 is MNHNY and CDR2 is SVGAGI (reference sequence). The germline V and J ends were trimmed by 7 bases and 0 bases, with 16 bases remaining between them. This CDR3 comprises 16 residues. This CDR3 is CASTDRRSTSYNEQFF. CDR3 nucleotide sequence: TGTGCCAGCACCGACAGGAGGTCTACCTCCTACAATGAGCAGTTCTTC.

The chain couples TRBV7-2 to TRBJ2-5, with TRBD2 matching over 12 bases. CDR3 length: 16 residues. V was pared by 5 bases and J by 3 bases, with 7 bases of the junction left unmatched. Germline values: CDR1 SGHTA, CDR2 FQGNSA. In DNA, the CDR3 is TGTGCCAGCAGCCGAGACCGGACTAGCGGGAAAGAGACCCAGTACTTC. It yields the protein CASSRDRTSGKETQYF. The full variable domain, with the rest looked up from reference TRBV7-2 and TRBJ2-5, is GAGVSQSPSNKVTEKGKDVELRCDPISGHTALYWYRQSLGQGLEFLIYFQGNSAPDKSGLPSDRFSAERTGGSVSTLTIQRTQQEDSAVYLCASSRDRTSGKETQYFGPGTRLLVL.

The chain joins TRBV12-3 or TRBV12-4 to TRBJ1-5; the D is unclear. The CDR3 sequence is 12 residues long. Trimming cost V 4 bases and J 3 bases, with 4 bases left between them. DNA for the CDR3: TGTGCCAGCAGTTCCAACAATCAGCCCCAGCATTTT. Translation gives CASSSNNQPQHF.